This record concerns one TCR beta chain sequence. Chemo-refractory metastatic non-small-cell lung cancer patients underwent focal radiation alongside CTLA-4 blockade with ipilimumab. Germline-derived CDR1 and CDR2 are LGHNA and YNFKEQ. The CDR3 runs 13 residues. V shed 5 bases and J shed 1 base, with 5 bases lying between them. Data came from immunoSEQ multiplex PCR; TCRdb stores just in-frame clones and leaves some out. The repertoire holds about 43,000 clones, with 65% to 75% as singletons. The data are from a study of radiotherapy plus CTLA-4 blockade in lung cancer. On the study more broadly: 15% to 20% of patients responded objectively, and approximately 33% achieved disease control.

This sequence joins TRBV4-2 and TRBJ2-2; D remains unclear. This clonotype was sampled from a human donor with non-small cell lung cancer who had a partial response to radiotherapy plus ipilimumab. Sequencing was performed on peripheral blood, taken from a patient treated with radiotherapy plus ipilimumab. The CDR3 loop reads CASSERNTGELFF. DNA of the CDR3: TGTGCCAGCAGCGAGCGGAACACCGGGGAGCTGTTTTTT.